This T cell receptor beta chain was captured by sequencing in a study of T cell responses to AZD1222 COVID-19 vaccine. Trimming took off 4 bases at V and 10 bases at J, with 18 bases between the two ends. CDR3 length: 15 residues. CDR1 is SGHTS and CDR2 is YDEGEE in the germline V gene. Points on this clone: Its antigen is undetermined.

Points from the study as a whole: Recipients of AZD1222 seropositive at baseline numbered only five or six. Unmutated variant regions reportedly attract nearly half of all spike-specific TCRs. Dominant CD4 TCR responses targeted spike regions 160-218 and 743-854.

Method: immunoSEQ multiplex PCR; TCRdb's copy keeps in-frame clones and lacks some. The table has around 100,000 clones, 84% seen once; the top ten hold about 15%. This sequence joins TRBV5-8 and TRBJ1-6; the D gene is possibly TRBD1 (5 bases). Sequences were derived from peripheral blood, sampled on day 0 of AZD1222 vaccination. The TCR was taken from an adult in good health. In DNA, the CDR3 is TGTGCCAGCAGCCGTAGTGGGGCCGTCCGGTCACCCCTCCACTTT. Residues: CASSRSGAVRSPLHF.